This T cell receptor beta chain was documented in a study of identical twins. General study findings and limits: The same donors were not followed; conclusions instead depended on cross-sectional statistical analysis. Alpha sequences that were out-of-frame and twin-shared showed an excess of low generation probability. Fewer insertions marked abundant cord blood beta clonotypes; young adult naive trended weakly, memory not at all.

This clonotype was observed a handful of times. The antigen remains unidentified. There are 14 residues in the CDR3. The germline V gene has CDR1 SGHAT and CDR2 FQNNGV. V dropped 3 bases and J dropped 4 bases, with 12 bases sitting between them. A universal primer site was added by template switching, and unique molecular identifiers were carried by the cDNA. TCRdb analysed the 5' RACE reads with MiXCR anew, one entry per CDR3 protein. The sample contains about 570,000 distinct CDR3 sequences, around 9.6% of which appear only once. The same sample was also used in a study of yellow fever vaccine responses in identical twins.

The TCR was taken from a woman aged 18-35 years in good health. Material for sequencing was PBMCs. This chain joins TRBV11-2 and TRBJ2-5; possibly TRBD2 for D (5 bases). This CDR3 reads CASSFELVSETQYF. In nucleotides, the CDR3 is TGTGCCAGCAGCTTCGAACTAGTTTCAGAGACCCAGTACTTC. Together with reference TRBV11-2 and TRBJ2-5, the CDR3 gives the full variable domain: EAGVAQSPRYKIIEKRQSVAFWCNPISGHATLYWYQQILGQGPKLLIQFQNNGVVDDSQLPKDRFSAERLKGVDSTLKIQPAKLEDSAVYLCASSFELVSETQYFGPGTRLLVL.